The present T cell receptor beta chain was sequenced within a study of regulatory T cells in long-lasting Graves disease. Arm-PCR of CDR3 regions with iRepertoire HTBI primers generated TCR beta libraries. TCRdb independently ran MiXCR on the multiplex PCR reads; one entry per CDR3 protein. This table has hundreds of thousands of distinct CDR3 sequences, approximately 15% appearing once. This clonotype showed up many times. Time point indicated: newly diagnosed GD, antithyroid drugs for less than 3 months. PBMC RNA was the source of the TCR library. Graves' disease diagnoses used American Thyroid Association guidelines. These records were also assigned to another study, of T cells in Graves' hyperthyroidism and ophthalmopathy. From that paper: An initial round of RT-PCR targeting the TCR CDR3 relied on the HTBI primer set.

The clonotype originates from a woman aged 25-40 years with Graves disease. Here the sequenced sample was peripheral blood mononuclear cells (PBMCs), taken at new diagnosis, from a patient treated with antithyroid drugs.

CDR3 sequence (DNA): TGTGCCAGCAGTCCCTCAGGTCCTTGGATATATGGCTACACCTTC. This sequence encodes CASSPSGPWIYGYTF. The rearrangement links TRBV6-1 to TRBJ1-2, with unresolved D. V dropped 5 bases and J dropped 5 bases, with 18 bases sitting between them. The CDR3 is made up of 15 amino acids. From germline, CDR1 is MNHNS and CDR2 SASEGT.